The clone carrying this T cell receptor beta chain has at least ten counts. The antigen remains undetermined. Each person with ophthalmopathy scored at least 3 on the Clinical Activity Score, reached NOSPECS grade 4 or higher, and had been ill under 3 months. Diagnostic decisions used clinical symptoms, serum thyroxine and TRAb, thyroid ultrasound and orbital computed tomography. TCR beta CDR3 sequences were amplified from RNA transcripts. HTBI primers were employed in a first-round RT-PCR of the TCR CDR3. TCRdb analysed the multiplex PCR reads with MiXCR anew, one entry per CDR3 protein. This table has 450,000 to 550,000 distinct CDR3 sequences, roughly 24% appearing once. This record belongs to a study of T cells in Graves' hyperthyroidism and ophthalmopathy. Study-level points and caveats: Most clonotypes expanded in thyroid above 0.001 were likewise present in blood. A model of 13 V-J pairs discriminated ophthalmopathy from stable hyperthyroidism.

Sequencing input: blood. The origin of this receptor is a woman in her twenties or thirties with Graves' ophthalmopathy.

Here the CDR3 DNA reads TGTGCCAGTAGTAGCCAAGACGGGAACTATGGCTACACCTTC. Its translation is CASSSQDGNYGYTF. The chain couples TRBV19 to TRBJ1-2; unclear D gene. CDR3 length equals 14 residues. Germline V gives CDR1 LNHDA, CDR2 SQIVND (reference sequence). V lost 4 bases and J lost 2, with 11 bases in between.